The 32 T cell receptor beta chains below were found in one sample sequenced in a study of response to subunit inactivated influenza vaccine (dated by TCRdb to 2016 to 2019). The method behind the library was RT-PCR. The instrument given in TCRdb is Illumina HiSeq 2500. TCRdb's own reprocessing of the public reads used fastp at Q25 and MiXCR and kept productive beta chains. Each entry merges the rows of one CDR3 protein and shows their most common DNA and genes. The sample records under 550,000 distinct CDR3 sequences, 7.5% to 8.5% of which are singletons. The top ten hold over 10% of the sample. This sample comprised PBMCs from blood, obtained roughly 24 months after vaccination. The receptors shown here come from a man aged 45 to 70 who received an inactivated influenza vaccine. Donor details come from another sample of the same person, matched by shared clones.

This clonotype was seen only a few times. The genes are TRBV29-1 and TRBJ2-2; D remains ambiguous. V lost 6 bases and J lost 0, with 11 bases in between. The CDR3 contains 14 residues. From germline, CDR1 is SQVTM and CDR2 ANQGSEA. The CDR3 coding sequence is TGCAGCGTATCTGGAGTGGCGAACACCGGGGAGCTGTTTTTT. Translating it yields CSVSGVANTGELFF.

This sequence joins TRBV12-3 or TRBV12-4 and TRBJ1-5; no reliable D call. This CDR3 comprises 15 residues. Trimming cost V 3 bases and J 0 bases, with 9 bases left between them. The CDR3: CASSFWQHSNQPQHF. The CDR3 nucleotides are TGTGCCAGCAGTTTTTGGCAGCATAGCAATCAGCCCCAGCATTTT.

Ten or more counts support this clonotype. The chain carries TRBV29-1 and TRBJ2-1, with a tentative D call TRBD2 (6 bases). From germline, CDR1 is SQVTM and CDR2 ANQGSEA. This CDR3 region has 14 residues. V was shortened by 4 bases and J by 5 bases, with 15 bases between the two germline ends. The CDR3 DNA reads TGCAGCGTTGTAAGGGCGGGACGGAACAATGAGCAGTTCTTC. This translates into CSVVRAGRNNEQFF.

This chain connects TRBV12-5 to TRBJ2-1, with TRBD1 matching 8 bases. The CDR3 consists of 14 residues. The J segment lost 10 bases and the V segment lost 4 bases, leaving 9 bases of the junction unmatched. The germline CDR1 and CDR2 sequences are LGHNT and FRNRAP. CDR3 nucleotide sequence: TGTGCTAGTGGTTCACGGACAGGGCCTGAAGAGCAGTTCTTC. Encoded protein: CASGSRTGPEEQFF.

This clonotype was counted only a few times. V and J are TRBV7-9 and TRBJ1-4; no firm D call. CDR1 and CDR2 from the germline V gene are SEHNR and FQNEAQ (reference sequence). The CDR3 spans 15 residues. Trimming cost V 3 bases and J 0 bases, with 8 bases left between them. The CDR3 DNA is TGTGCCAGCAGCTTGGCTGAAACAACTAATGAAAAACTGTTTTTT. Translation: CASSLAETTNEKLFF.

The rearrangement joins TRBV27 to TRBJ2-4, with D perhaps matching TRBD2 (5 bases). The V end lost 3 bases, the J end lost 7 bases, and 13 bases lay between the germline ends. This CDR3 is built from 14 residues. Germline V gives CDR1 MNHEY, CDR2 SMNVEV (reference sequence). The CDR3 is CASSLSGSPNIQYF. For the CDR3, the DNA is TGTGCCAGCAGTTTGAGTGGGAGTCCTAACATTCAGTACTTC.

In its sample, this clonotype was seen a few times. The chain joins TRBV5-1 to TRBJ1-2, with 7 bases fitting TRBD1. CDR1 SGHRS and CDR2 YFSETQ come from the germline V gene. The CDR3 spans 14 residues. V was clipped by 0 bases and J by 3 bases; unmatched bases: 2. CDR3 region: CASSLGDSDYGYTF. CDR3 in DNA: TGCGCCAGCAGCTTGGGGGACAGCGACTATGGCTACACCTTC.

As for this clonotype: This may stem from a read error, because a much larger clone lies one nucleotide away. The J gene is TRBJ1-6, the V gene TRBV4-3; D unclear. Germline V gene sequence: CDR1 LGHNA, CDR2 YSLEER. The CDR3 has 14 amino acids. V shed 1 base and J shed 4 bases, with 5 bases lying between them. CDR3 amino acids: CASSQALYNSPLHF. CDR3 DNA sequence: TGCGCCAGCAGCCAAGCTCTATATAATTCACCCCTCCACTTT.

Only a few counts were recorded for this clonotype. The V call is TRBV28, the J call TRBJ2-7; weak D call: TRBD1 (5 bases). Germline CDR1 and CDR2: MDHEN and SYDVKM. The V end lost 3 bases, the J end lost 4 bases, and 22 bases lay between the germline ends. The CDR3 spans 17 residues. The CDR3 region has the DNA TGTGCCAGCAGTTTCCACGCCCGGCAGGGCCTCCTTTACGAGCAGTACTTC. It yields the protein CASSFHARQGLLYEQYF.

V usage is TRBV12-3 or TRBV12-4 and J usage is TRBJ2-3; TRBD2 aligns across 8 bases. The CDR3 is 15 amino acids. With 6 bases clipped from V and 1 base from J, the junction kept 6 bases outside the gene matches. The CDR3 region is CASRGRSGGTDTQYF. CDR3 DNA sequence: TGTGCCAGCAGAGGCCGTAGCGGGGGCACAGATACGCAGTATTTT.

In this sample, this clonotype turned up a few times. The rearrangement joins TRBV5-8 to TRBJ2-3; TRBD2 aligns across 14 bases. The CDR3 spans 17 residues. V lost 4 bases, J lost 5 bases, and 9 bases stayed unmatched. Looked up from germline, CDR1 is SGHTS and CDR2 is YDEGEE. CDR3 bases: TGTGCCAGCAGCCCCGGGACTAGCGGGAGTATTCTAGATACGCAGTATTTT. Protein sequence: CASSPGTSGSILDTQYF.

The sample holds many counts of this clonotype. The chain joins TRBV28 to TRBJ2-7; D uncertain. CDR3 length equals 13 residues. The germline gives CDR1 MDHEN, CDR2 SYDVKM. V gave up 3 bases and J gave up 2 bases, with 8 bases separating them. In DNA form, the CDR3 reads TGTGCCAGCAGTTTGCACGGACCCTACGAGCAGTACTTC. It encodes CASSLHGPYEQYF. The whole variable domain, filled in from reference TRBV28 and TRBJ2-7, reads DVKVTQSSRYLVKRTGEKVFLECVQDMDHENMFWYRQDPGLGLRLIYFSYDVKMKEKGDIPEGYSVSREKKERFSLILESASTNQTSMYLCASSLHGPYEQYFGPGTRLTVT.

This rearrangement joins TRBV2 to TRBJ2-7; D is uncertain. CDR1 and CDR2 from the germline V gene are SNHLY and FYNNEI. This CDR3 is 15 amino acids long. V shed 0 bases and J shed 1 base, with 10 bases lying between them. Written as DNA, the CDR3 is TGTGCCAGCAGTGAAGCGGCAGGTGGTTCCTACGAGCAGTACTTC. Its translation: CASSEAAGGSYEQYF.

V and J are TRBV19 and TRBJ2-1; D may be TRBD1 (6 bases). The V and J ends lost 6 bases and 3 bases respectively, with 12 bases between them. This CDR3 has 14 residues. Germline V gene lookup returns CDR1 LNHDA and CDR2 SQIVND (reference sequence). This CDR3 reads CASRSWTDYNEQFF. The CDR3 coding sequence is TGTGCCAGTAGGTCCTGGACAGACTACAATGAGCAGTTCTTC.

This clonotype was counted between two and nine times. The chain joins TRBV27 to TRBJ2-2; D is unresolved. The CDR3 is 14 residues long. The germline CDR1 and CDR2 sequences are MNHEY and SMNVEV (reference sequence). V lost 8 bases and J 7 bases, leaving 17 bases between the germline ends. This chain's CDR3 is CASGYYGSGGELFF. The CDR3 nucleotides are TGTGCCAGCGGGTACTACGGTTCTGGCGGGGAGCTGTTTTTT.

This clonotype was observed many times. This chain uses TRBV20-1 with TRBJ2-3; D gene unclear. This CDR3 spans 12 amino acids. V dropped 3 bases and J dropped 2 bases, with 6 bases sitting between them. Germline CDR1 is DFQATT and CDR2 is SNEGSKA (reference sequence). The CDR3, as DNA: TGCAGTGCTAGTTGGGACACAGATACGCAGTATTTT. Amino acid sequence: CSASWDTDTQYF.

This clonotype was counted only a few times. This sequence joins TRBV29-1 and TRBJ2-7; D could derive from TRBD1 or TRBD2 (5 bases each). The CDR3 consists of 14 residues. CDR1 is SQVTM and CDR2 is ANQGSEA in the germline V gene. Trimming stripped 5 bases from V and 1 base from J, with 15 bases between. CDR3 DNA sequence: TGCAGCGTTTGGTGGACCGGGGCGTCCTACGAGCAGTACTTC. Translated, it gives CSVWWTGASYEQYF.

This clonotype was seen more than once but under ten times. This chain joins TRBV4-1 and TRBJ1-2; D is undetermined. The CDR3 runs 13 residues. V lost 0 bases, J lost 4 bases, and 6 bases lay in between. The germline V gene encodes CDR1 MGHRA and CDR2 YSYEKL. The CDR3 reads CASSQDQIYGYTF. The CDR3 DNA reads TGCGCCAGCAGCCAAGACCAGATCTATGGCTACACCTTC.

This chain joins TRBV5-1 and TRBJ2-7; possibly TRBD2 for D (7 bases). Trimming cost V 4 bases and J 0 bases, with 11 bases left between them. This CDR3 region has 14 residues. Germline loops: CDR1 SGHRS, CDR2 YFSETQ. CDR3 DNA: TGCGCCAGCAGCCCCGGGGGGCACTCCTACGAGCAGTACTTC. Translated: CASSPGGHSYEQYF. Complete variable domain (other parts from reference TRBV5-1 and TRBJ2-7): KAGVTQTPRYLIKTRGQQVTLSCSPISGHRSVSWYQQTPGQGLQFLFEYFSETQRNKGNFPGRFSGRQFSNSRSEMNVSTLELGDSALYLCASSPGGHSYEQYFGPGTRLTVT.

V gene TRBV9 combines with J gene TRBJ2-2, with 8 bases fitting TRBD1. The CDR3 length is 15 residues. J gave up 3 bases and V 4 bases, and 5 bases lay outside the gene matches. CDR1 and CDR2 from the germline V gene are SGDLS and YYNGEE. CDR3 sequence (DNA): TGTGCCAGCAGCCCGCGGACAGGGCACACCGGGGAGCTGTTTTTT. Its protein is CASSPRTGHTGELFF.

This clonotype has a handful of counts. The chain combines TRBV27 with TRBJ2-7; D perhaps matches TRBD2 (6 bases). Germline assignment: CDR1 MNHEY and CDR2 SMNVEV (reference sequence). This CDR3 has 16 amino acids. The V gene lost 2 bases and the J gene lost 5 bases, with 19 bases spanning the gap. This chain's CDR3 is CASSLLGGSLRNEQYF. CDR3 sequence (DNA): TGTGCCAGCAGTTTACTGGGGGGTTCCCTTAGGAACGAGCAGTACTTC.

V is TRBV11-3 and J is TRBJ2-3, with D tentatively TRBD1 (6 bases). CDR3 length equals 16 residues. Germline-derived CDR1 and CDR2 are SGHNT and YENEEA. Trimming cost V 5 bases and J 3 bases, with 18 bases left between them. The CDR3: CASSRSRGLRTDTQYF. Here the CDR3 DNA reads TGTGCCAGCAGCCGTTCCAGGGGCCTCAGAACAGATACGCAGTATTTT.

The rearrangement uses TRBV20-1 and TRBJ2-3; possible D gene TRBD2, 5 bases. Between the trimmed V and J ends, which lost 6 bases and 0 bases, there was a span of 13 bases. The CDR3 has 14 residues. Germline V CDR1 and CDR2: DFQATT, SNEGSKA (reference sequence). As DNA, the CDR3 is TGCAGTGCAACTGGCGCGGGCAGCACAGATACGCAGTATTTT. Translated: CSATGAGSTDTQYF.

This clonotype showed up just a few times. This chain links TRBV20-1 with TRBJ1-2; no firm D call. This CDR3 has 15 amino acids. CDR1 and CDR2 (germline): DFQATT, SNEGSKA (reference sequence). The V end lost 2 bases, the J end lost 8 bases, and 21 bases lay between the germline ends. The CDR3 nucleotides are TGCAGTGCTAGAACCGGGCCAGTAGCGCTACGGGGCTACACCTTC. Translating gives CSARTGPVALRGYTF.

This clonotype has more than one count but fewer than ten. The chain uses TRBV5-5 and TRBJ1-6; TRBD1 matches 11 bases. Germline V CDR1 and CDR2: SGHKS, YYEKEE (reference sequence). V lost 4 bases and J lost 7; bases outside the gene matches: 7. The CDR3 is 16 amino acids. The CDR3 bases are TGTGCCAGCAGCAGCTTGGGGACAGGGGGAAATTCACCCCTCCACTTT. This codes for CASSSLGTGGNSPLHF.

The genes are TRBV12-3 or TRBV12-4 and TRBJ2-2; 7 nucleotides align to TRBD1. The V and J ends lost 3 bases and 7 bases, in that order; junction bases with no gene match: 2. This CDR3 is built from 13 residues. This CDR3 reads CASSLQGVGELFF. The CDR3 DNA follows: TGTGCCAGCAGTTTGCAGGGGGTCGGGGAGCTGTTTTTT.

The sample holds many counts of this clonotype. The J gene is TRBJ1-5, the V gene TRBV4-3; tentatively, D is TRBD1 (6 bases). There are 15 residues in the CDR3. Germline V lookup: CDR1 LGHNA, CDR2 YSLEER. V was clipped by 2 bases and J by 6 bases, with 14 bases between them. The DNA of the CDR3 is TGCGCCAGCAGCCAAAATCGGGGGGCGGGTCAGCCCCAGCATTTT. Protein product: CASSQNRGAGQPQHF.

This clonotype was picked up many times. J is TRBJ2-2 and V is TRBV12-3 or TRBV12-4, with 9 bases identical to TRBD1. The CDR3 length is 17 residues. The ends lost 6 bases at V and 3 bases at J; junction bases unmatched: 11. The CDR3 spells CASRPPTGGGYTGELFF. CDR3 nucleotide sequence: TGTGCCAGCAGACCCCCCACAGGGGGCGGTTACACCGGGGAGCTGTTTTTT.

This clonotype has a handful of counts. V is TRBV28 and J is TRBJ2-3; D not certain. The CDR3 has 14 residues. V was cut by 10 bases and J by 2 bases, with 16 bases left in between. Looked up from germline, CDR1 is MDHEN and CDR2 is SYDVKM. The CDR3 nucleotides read TGTGCCACTTCAGGTCCTCCCCACACAGATACGCAGTATTTT. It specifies CATSGPPHTDTQYF.

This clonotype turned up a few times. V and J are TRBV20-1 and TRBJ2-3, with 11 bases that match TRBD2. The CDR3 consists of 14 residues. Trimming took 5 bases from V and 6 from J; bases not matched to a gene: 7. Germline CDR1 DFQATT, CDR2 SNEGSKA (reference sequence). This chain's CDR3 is CSARQLAGDDTQYF. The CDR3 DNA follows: TGCAGTGCTCGTCAACTAGCGGGAGATGATACGCAGTATTTT.

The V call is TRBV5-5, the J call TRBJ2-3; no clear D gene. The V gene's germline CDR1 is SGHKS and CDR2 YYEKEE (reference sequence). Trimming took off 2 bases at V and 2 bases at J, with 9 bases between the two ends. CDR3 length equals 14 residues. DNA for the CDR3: TGTGCCAGCAGCTTTCGGCAGCCCACAGATACGCAGTATTTT. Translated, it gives CASSFRQPTDTQYF.

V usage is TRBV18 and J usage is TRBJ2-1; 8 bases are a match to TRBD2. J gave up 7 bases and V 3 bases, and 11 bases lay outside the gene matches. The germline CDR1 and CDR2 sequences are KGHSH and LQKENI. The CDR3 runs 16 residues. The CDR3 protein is CASSPQGLVGRNEQFF. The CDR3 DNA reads TGTGCCAGCTCACCCCAGGGACTAGTGGGCCGTAATGAGCAGTTCTTC.